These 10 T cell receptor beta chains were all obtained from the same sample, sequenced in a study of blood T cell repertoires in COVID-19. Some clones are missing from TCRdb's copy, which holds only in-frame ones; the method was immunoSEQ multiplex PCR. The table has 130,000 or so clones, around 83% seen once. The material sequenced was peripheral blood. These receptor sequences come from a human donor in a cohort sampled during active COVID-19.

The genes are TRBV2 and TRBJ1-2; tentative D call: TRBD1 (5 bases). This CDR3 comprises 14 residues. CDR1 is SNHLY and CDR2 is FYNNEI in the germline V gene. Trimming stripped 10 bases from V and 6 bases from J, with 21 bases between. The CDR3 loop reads CATRGEWGLNGYTF. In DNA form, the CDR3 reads TGTGCCACTAGGGGCGAATGGGGACTTAATGGCTACACCTTC.

CDR3 region: CASSPGLAYEQYF. The CDR3, as DNA: TGTGCCAGCTCACCAGGACTAGCCTACGAGCAGTACTTC. The chain links TRBV18 to TRBJ2-7; 7 bases map to TRBD2. This CDR3 region has 13 residues. Losses at the gene ends were 2 bases for V and 2 bases for J; bases not matched to a gene: 0. Germline V lookup: CDR1 KGHSH, CDR2 LQKENI.

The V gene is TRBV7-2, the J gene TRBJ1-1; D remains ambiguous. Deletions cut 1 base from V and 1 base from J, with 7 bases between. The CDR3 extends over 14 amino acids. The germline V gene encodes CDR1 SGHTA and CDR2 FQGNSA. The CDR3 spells CASSLVPENTEAFF. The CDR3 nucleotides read TGTGCCAGCAGCTTAGTACCAGAGAACACTGAAGCTTTCTTT.

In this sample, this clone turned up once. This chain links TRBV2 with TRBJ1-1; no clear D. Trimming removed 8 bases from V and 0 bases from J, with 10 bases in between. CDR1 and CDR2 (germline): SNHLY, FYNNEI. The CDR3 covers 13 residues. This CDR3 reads CASGRSMNTEAFF. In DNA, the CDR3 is TGTGCCAGCGGGAGGAGCATGAACACTGAAGCTTTCTTT.

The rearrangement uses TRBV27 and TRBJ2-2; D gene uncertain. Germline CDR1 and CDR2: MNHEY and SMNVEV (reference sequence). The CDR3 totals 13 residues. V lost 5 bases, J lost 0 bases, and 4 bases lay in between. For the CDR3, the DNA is TGTGCCAGCAGTCCTACGAACACCGGGGAGCTGTTTTTT. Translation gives CASSPTNTGELFF.

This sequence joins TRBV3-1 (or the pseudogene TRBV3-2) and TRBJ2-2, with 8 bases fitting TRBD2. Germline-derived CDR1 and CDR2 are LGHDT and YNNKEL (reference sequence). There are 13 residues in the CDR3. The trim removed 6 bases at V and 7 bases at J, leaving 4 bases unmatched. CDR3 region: CASSPLAGGELFF. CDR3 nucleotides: TGTGCCAGCAGTCCCCTAGCGGGCGGGGAGCTGTTTTTT.

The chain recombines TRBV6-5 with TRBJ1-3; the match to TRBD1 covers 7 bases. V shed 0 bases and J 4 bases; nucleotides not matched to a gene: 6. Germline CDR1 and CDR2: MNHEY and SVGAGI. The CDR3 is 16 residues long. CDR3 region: CASSYSEGAAGNTIYF. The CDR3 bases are TGTGCCAGCAGTTACTCGGAGGGGGCAGCCGGAAACACCATATATTTT.

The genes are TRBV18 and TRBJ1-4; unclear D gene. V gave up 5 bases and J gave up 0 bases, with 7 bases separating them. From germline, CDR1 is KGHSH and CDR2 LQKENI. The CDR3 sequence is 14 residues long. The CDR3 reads CASSTAATNEKLFF. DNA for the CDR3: TGTGCCAGCTCAACGGCGGCAACTAATGAAAAACTGTTTTTT.

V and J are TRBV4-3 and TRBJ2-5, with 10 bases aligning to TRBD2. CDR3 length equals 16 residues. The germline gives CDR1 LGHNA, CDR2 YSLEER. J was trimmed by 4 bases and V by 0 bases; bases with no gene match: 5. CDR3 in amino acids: CASSQDLASGGETQYF. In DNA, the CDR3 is TGCGCCAGCAGCCAAGATCTGGCTAGCGGGGGAGAGACCCAGTACTTC.

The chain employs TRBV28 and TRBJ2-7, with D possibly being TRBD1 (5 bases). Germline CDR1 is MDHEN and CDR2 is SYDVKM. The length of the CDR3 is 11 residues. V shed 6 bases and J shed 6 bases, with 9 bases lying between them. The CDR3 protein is CASRDQGEQYF. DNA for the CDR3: TGTGCCAGCAGGGATCAGGGCGAGCAGTACTTC.